This T cell receptor beta chain was obtained from a study of cytomegalovirus exposure and HLA in healthy donors. V dropped 7 bases and J dropped 9; count of bases not matched to a gene: 8. CDR3 length: 14 residues. Germline-derived CDR1 and CDR2 are SNHLY and FYNNEI. Researchers ran the PCR with 60 Vbeta and 13 Jbeta primers. Sequenced by immunoSEQ multiplex PCR; TCRdb stores in-frame clones only, minus some. The sample yields roughly 100,000 clones, roughly 80% seen once. The sequence derives from a man aged 25 to 45 in good health and CMV-seropositive. The sequencing input was PBMCs. The chain uses TRBV2 and TRBJ1-6, with 8 bases identical to TRBD1. CDR3 in amino acids: CASTGQARGSPLHF. The CDR3 nucleotides are TGTGCCAGCACGGGACAGGCCAGAGGTTCACCCCTCCACTTT.